This TCR beta chain was sequenced during a study of regulatory T cells in long-lasting Graves disease. CDR1 and CDR2 from the germline V gene are DFQATT and SNEGSKA (reference sequence). There are 14 residues in the CDR3. V was clipped by 4 bases and J by 0 bases; unmatched bases: 6. As for time point: persistent/refractory GD, antithyroid drugs over 5 years with positive TRAb. The TCR library was prepared using RNA isolated from PBMCs. At least ten counts were recorded for this clonotype. Assembly of TCR beta libraries relied on iRepertoire HTBI primers together with Arm-PCR of CDR3 regions. One entry per CDR3 protein results from TCRdb running MiXCR on the multiplex PCR reads. The sample yields over 250,000 distinct CDR3 sequences, roughly 21% seen once.

The sequence was collected from a female donor with Graves disease. The sample here was peripheral blood mononuclear cells (PBMCs), taken when the disease was refractory, from a patient treated with antithyroid drugs. The V and J genes are TRBV20-1 and TRBJ2-7, with 7 bases fitting TRBD2. Here the CDR3 reads CSANIPSGSYEQYF. In DNA form, the CDR3 reads TGCAGTGCTAACATCCCTAGCGGCTCCTACGAGCAGTACTTC.